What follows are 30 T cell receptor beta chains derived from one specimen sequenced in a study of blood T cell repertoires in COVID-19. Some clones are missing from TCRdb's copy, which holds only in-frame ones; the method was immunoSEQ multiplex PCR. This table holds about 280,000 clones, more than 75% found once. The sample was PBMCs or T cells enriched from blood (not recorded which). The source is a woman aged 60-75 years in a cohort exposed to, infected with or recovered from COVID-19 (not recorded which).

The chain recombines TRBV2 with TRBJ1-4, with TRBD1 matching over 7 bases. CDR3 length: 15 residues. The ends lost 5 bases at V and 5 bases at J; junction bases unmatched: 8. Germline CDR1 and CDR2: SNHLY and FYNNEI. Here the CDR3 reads CASSTGQAENEKLFF. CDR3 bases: TGTGCCAGCAGTACCGGACAGGCTGAGAATGAAAAACTGTTTTTT.

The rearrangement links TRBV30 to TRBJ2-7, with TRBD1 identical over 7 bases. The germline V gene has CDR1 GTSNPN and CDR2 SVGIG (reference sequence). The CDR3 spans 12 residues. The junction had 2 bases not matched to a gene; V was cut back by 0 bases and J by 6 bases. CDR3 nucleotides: TGTGCCTGGAGTGTCACAGGGGTCGAGCAGTACTTC. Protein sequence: CAWSVTGVEQYF.

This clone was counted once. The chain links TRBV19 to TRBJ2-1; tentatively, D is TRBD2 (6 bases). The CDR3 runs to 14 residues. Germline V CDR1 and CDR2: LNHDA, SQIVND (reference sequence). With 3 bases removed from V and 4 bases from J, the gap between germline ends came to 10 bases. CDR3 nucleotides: TGTGCCAGTAGTATCTTGGGGACTTACAATGAGCAGTTCTTC. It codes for CASSILGTYNEQFF.

The CDR3 reads CASSPPRQVGDYGYTF. Here the CDR3 DNA reads TGTGCCAGCTCACCACCCAGACAGGTTGGGGACTATGGCTACACCTTC. The V gene is TRBV18, the J gene TRBJ1-2; possible D gene TRBD1, 6 bases. The ends were cut back, 0 bases at V and 3 bases at J, with 14 bases in the middle. Per the germline V gene, CDR1 is KGHSH and CDR2 is LQKENI. The CDR3 is 16 residues long.

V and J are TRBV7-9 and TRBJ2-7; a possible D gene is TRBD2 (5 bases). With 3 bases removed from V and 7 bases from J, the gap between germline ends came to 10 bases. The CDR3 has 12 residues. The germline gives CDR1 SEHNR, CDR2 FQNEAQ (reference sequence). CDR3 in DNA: TGTGCCAGCAGCTTGGGAGCGGAAGAGCAGTACTTC. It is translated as CASSLGAEEQYF.

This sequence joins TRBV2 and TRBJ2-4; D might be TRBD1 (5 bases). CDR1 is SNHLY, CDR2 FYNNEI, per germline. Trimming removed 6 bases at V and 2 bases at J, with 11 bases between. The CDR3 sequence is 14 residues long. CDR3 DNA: TGTGCCAGCAGCGTACAGGTGACCAAAAACATTCAGTACTTC. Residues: CASSVQVTKNIQYF.

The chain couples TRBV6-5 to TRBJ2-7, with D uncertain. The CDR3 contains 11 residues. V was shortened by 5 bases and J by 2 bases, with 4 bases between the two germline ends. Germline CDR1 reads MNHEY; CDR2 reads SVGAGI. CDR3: CASSTTYEQYF. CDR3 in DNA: TGTGCCAGCAGTACAACCTACGAGCAGTACTTC.

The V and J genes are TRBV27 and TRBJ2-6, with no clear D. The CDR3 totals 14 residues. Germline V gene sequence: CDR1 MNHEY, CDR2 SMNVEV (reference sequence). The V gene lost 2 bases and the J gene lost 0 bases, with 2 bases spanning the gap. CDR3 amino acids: CASSLLSGANVLTF. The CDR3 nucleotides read TGTGCCAGCAGTTTACTCTCTGGGGCCAACGTCCTGACTTTC.

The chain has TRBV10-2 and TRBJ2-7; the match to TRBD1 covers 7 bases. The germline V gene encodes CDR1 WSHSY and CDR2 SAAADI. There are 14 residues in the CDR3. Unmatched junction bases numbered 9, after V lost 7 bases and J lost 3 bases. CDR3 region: CASTTITGDYEQYF. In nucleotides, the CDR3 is TGCGCCAGCACCACCATTACAGGGGACTACGAGCAGTACTTC.

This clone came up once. The CDR3 sequence: CAWTSGEKNIQYF. The CDR3 region has the DNA TGTGCCTGGACTAGCGGAGAGAAAAACATTCAGTACTTC. The genes are TRBV30 and TRBJ2-4, with 7 bases aligning to TRBD2. CDR1 and CDR2 (germline): GTSNPN, SVGIG (reference sequence). The CDR3 length is 13 residues. The V and J ends lost 4 bases and 4 bases, in that order; junction bases with no gene match: 4.

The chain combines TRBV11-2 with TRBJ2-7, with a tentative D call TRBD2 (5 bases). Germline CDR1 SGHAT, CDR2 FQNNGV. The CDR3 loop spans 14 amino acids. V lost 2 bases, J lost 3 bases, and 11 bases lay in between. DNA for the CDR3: TGTGCCAGCAGCTTACCCGAAACTAGCTACGAGCAGTACTTC. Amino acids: CASSLPETSYEQYF.

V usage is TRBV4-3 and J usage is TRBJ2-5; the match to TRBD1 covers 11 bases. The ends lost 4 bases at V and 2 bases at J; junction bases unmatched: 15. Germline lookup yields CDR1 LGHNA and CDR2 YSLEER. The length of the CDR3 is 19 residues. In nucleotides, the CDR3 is TGCGCCAGCAGCCGGACCCTTACCCTGGGGACAGGGGGGCAAGAGACCCAGTACTTC. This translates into CASSRTLTLGTGGQETQYF.

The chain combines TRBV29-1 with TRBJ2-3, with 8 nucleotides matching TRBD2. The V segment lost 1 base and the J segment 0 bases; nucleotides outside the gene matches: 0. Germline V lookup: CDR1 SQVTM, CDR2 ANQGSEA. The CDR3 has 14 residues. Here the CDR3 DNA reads TGCAGCGTTGAAGCTAGCGGGAGCACAGATACGCAGTATTTT. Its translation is CSVEASGSTDTQYF.

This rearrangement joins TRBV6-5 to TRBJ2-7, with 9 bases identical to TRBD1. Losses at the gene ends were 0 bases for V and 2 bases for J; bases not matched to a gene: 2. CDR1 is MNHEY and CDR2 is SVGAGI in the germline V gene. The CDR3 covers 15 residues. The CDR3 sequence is CASSYSGQGPYEQYF. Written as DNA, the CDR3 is TGTGCCAGCAGTTACTCGGGACAGGGACCCTACGAGCAGTACTTC.

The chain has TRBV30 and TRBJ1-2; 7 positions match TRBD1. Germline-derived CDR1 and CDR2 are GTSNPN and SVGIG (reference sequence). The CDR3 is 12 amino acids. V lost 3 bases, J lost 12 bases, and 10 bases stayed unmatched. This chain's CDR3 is CAWRSPGGWDTF. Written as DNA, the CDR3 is TGTGCCTGGAGGTCCCCAGGGGGTTGGGACACCTTC.

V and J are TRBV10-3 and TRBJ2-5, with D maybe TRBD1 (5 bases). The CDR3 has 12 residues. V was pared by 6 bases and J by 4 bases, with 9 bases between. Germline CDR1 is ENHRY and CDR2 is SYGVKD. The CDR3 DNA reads TGTGCCATCAGGGACATAGTAGAGACCCAGTACTTC. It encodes CAIRDIVETQYF.

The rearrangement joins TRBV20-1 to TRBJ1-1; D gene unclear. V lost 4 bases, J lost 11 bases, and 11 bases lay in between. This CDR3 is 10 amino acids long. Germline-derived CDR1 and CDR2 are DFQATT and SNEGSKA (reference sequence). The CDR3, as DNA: TGCAGTGCTATCTGGGCCGACGCTTTCTTT. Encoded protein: CSAIWADAFF.

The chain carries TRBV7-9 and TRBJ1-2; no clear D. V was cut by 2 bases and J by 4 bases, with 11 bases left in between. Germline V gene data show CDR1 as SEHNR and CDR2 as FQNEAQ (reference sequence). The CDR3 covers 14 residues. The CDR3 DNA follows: TGTGCCAGCAGCTTACTAGAAGCAGTCTATGGCTACACCTTC. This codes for CASSLLEAVYGYTF.

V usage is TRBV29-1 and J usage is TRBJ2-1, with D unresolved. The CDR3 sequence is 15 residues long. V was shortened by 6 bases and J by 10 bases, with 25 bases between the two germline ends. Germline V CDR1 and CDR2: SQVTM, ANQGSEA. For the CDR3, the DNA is TGCAGCGTCGCCAAGAATCTAGGCCCGGGTGGGGAGCAGTTCTTC. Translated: CSVAKNLGPGGEQFF.

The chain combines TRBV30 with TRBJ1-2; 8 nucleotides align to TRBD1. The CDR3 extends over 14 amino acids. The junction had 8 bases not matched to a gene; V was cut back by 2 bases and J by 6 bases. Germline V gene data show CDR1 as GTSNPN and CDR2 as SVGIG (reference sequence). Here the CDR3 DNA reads TGTGCCTGGAGTTCAAGACAGGGGTCTAATGGCTACACCTTC. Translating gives CAWSSRQGSNGYTF.

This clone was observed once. The CDR3 coding sequence is TGTGCCAGCAGTTACTTTGCGGGGGGTAGCACAGATACGCAGTATTTT. Residues: CASSYFAGGSTDTQYF. The chain has TRBV6-5 and TRBJ2-3; TRBD2 aligns across 8 bases. The germline CDR1 and CDR2 sequences are MNHEY and SVGAGI. This CDR3 region has 16 residues. Trimming cost V 1 base and J 0 bases; bases outside gene matches: 3.

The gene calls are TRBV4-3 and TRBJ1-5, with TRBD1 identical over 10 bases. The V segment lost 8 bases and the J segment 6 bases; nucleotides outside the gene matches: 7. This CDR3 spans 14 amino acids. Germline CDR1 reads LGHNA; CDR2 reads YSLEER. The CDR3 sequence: CASSRDRGLQPQHF. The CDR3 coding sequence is TGCGCCAGCTCACGGGACAGGGGACTTCAGCCCCAGCATTTT.

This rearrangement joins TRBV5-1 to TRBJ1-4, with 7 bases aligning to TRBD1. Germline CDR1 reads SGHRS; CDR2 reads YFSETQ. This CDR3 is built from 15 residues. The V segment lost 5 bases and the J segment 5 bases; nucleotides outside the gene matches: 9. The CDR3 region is CASRDNPGQNEKLFF. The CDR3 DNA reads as TGCGCCAGCAGGGACAATCCGGGACAGAATGAAAAACTGTTTTTT.

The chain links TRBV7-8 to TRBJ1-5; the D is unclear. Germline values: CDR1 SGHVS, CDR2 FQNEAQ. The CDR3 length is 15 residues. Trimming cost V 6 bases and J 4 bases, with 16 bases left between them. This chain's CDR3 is CASSIEDTPNQPQHF. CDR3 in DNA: TGTGCCAGCAGTATCGAAGACACGCCTAATCAGCCCCAGCATTTT. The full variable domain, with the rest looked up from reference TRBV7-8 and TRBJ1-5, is GAGVSQSPRYKVAKRGQDVALRCDPISGHVSLFWYQQALGQGPEFLTYFQNEAQLDKSGLPSDRFFAERPEGSVSTLKIQRTQQEDSAVYLCASSIEDTPNQPQHFGDGTRLSIL.

The CDR3 loop reads CASSIFASSGPVGELFF. In DNA form, the CDR3 reads TGTGCCAGTAGTATTTTTGCGAGTTCAGGGCCCGTCGGGGAGCTGTTTTTT. The V and J genes are TRBV19 and TRBJ2-2; tentatively, D is TRBD1 (5 bases). The CDR3 is made up of 17 amino acids. Germline V gives CDR1 LNHDA, CDR2 SQIVND (reference sequence). Trimming shortened V by 3 bases and J by 7 bases, and 21 bases separated the two germline ends.

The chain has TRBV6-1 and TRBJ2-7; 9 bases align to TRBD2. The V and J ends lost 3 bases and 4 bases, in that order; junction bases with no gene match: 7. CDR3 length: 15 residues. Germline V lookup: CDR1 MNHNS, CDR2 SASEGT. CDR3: CASSETAGGSYEQYF. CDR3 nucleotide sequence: TGTGCCAGCAGTGAGACGGCGGGAGGGAGTTACGAGCAGTACTTC.

The CDR3 bases are TGTGCCAGTAGTATCCCCCTAGCGGGACGAGAGACCCAGTACTTC. This sequence encodes CASSIPLAGRETQYF. The chain employs TRBV19 and TRBJ2-5; TRBD2 aligns across 9 bases. The CDR3 consists of 15 residues. In germline, CDR1 is LNHDA, CDR2 SQIVND (reference sequence). J gave up 4 bases and V 3 bases, and 6 bases lay outside the gene matches.

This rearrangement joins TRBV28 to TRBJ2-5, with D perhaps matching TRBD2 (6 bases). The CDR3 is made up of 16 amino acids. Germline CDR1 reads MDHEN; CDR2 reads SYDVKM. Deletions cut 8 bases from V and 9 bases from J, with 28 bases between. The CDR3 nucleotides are TGTGCCAGCCCCCCTCCCCTAGCGAACGGGTTCTTGGCCCAGTACTTC. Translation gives CASPPPLANGFLAQYF.

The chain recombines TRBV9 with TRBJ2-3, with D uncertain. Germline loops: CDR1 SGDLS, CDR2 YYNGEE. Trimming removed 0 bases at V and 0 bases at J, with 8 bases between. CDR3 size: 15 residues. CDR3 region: CASSVDSRSTDTQYF. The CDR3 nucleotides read TGTGCCAGCAGCGTAGATTCCAGGAGCACAGATACGCAGTATTTT.

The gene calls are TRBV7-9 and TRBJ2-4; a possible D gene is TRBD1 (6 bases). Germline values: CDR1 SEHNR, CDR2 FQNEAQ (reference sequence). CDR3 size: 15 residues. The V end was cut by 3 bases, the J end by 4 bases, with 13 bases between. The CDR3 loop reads CASSLDSTTKNIQYF. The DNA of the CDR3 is TGTGCCAGCAGCTTGGACAGTACGACGAAAAACATTCAGTACTTC.